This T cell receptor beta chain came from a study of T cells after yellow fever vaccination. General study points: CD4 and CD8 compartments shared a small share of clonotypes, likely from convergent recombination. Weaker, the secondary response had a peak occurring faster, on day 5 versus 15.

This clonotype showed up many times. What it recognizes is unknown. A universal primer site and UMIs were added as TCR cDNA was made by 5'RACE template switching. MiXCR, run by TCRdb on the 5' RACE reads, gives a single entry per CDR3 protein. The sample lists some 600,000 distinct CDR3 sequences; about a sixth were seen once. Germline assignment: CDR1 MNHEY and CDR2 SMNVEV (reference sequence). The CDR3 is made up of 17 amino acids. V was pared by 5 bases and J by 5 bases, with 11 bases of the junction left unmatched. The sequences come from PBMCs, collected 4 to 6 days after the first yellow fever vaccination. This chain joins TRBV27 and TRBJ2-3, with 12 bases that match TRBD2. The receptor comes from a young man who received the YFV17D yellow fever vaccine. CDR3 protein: CASSPWLAGGQGDTQYF. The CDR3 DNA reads TGTGCCAGCAGTCCCTGGCTAGCGGGGGGGCAGGGAGATACGCAGTATTTT.